This T cell receptor beta chain appears in the sequencing data of a study of T-cell reconstitution after alpha-beta-depleted transplantation in children (dated by TCRdb to the mid-2010s). For context, the study as a whole: Using TCR repertoire profiling, the study quantitatively followed how T-cell immune reconstitution unfolded in children after TCRalphabeta/CD19-depleted allogeneic hematopoietic cell transplantation.

The library was obtained by PCR. These reads were obtained on an Illumina HiSeq 2500. TCR libraries were prepared with molecular barcoding, using unique molecular identifiers to normalize TCRbeta repertoire quantification. TCRdb ran its own pipeline on the public reads, namely fastp trimming at Q25 and MiXCR clone calling, and kept in-frame beta chains. All rows with the same CDR3 protein become a single entry with the most common DNA and genes. This sample has approximately 800,000 distinct CDR3 sequences in its table, and about 16% of those were observed once. The ten largest clones capture roughly 4.8% of the sample. Points on this clonotype: Its antigen remains undetermined. Base qualities were left out, and no much larger clone turns up one base away.

From a lookup of the germline V gene, CDR1 and CDR2 are LGHNA and YNFKEQ. Reading from cysteine to phenylalanine, the CDR3 counts 14 amino acids. Only the CDR3 region is kept as DNA, spanning 42 bases read in frame from base 1. Between the V and J ends, shortened by 3 bases and 1 base respectively, the junction contains 9 bases. Broader findings and caveats from the paper: Over subsequent months, a decline in hyperexpanded clone frequencies was noted, and after one year, T-cell counts and TCRbeta diversity were mostly ascribed to newly produced T cells. About two months after transplant, the apparently early recovery of alphabetaT-cell counts reportedly depended on just several hundred clones that had expanded rapidly and came from non-depleted graft cells. In some patients, high TCRbeta diversity at day 60 was attributed to recipient T cells and intrathymic progenitors that had survived conditioning.

The meaning of the sample's treatment or condition label: allogeneic hematopoietic cell transplantation with graft depleted of TCRalphabeta T cells and CD19 B cells. The transplant recipients were children given TCRalphabeta/CD19-depleted allogeneic hematopoietic cell grafts. The receptor was derived from a male patient aged 10 to 17 who had a stem cell transplant for acute lymphoblastic leukemia, so the T cells may come from the graft donor. This receptor chain uses TRBV4-2 and TRBJ1-2, with the D gene uncertain. The source was PBMCs, mostly from graft donor cells, collected 360 days after TCRalphabeta/CD19-depleted stem cell transplant. CDR3 reads: CASSHSTDNYGYTF. DNA sequence: TGTGCCAGCAGCCATTCGACTGATAACTATGGCTACACCTTC.